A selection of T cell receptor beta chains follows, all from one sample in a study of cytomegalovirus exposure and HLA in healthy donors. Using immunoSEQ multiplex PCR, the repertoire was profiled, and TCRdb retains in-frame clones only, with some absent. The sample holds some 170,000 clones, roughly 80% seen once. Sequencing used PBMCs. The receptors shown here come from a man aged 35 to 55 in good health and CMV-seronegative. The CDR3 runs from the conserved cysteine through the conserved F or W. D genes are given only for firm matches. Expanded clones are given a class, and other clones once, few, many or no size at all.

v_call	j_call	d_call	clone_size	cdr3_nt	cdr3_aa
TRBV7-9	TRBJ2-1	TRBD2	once	TGTGCCAGCAGCCTAGCGGGGGGGTATGATGAGCAGTTCTTC	CASSLAGGYDEQFF
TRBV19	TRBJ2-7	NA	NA	TGTGCCAGTAGTACCCCCGGAAGGGGGGGAGGCTACGAGCAGTACTTC	CASSTPGRGGGYEQYF
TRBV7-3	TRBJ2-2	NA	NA	TGTGCCAGCAGCTCGTACGGGGAGCTGTTTTTT	CASSSYGELFF
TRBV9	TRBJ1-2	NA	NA	TGTGCCAGCAGCGTAGGTCTCGGAGACTATGGCTACACCTTC	CASSVGLGDYGYTF
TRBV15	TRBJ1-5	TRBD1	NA	TGTGCCACCAAGGGGGCCGGGCAGCCCCAGCATTTT	CATKGAGQPQHF
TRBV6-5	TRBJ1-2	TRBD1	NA	TGTGCCAGCAGTTACCCACAGGGGGCGATTAACTATGGCTACACCTTC	CASSYPQGAINYGYTF
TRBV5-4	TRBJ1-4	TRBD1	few	TGTGCCAGCGCTAGGGAACAGGGGGCGGGAGGTGAAAAACTGTTTTTT	CASAREQGAGGEKLFF
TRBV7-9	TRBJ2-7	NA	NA	TGTGCCAGCAGCATCAGTAACTACGAGCAGTACTTC	CASSISNYEQYF
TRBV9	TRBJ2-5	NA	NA	TGTGCCAGCAGCGTAGGGACACAAGAGACCCAGTACTTC	CASSVGTQETQYF
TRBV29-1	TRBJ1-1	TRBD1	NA	TGCAGCGCGACAGGGGGCTGGGGTACTGAAGCTTTCTTT	CSATGGWGTEAFF
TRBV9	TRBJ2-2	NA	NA	TGTGCCAGCAGCGTTCAGGGGGGGGAGCTGTTTTTT	CASSVQGGELFF
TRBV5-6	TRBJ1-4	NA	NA	TGTGCCAGCAGCTTCAGGGTTGAAAAACTGTTTTTT	CASSFRVEKLFF
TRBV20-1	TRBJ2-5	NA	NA	TGCAGTGCTAGAGGCAGTGAGACCCAGTACTTC	CSARGSETQYF
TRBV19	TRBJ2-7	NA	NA	TGTGCCAGTGTACCCTCCATCTCGGCCTCTTCAAACGCGAGGAGCTACGAGCAGTACTTC	CASVPSISASSNARSYEQYF
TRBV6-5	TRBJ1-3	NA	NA	TGTGCCAGCAGTTACGGGGGCTCGGGAAACACCATATATTTT	CASSYGGSGNTIYF
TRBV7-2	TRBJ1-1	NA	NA	TGTGCCAGCAGCTGGAGTTGGAACACTGAAGCTTTCTTT	CASSWSWNTEAFF
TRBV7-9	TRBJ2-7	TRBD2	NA	TGTGCCAGCAGCTTAGGGGGGGGGTTCTACGAGCAGTACTTC	CASSLGGGFYEQYF
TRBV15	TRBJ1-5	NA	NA	TGTGCCACCAGCAGGGGCCTACTTCAGCCCCAGCATTTT	CATSRGLLQPQHF
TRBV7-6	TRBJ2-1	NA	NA	TGTGCCAGCAGCTTATCCGATGAGCAGTTCTTC	CASSLSDEQFF
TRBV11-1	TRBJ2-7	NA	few	TGTGCCAGCAGCTTACCAGGGGGGTTCGAGCAGTACTTC	CASSLPGGFEQYF
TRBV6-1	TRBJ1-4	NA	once	TGTGCCAGCAGGGCGGCCGGTGGACTGTTTTTT	CASRAAGGLFF
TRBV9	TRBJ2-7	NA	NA	TGTGCCAGCAGCGTAGTTGGAACAGGCTACGAGCAGTACTTC	CASSVVGTGYEQYF
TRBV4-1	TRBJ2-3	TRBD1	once	TGCGCCAGCAGCAAAACAGGGGGCACAGATACGCAGTATTTT	CASSKTGGTDTQYF
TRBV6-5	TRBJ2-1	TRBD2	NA	TGTGCCAGCAGTCCGGGACTAGCGGGGAACAATGAGCAGTTCTTC	CASSPGLAGNNEQFF
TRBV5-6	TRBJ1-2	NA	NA	TGTGCCAGCAGCTTGCGACAGAGCTTAGGCGGCTACACCTTC	CASSLRQSLGGYTF
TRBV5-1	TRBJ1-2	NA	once	TGCGCCAGCAGCCGTGGACTCCCAGGCACATATGGCTACACCTTC	CASSRGLPGTYGYTF
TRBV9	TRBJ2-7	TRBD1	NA	TGTGCCAGCAGCTGGGGACAGGGTACCTACGAGCAGTACTTC	CASSWGQGTYEQYF
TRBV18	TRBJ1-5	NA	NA	TGTGCCAGCTCACCACCGAGAGGGAAGAGCGGTCAGCCCCAGCATTTT	CASSPPRGKSGQPQHF
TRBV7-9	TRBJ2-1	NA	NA	TGTGCCAGCGGGGGCCGTGAGCAGTTCTTC	CASGGREQFF
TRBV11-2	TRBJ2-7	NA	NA	TGTGCCAGCAGCTTAAGCCTATACGAGCAGTACTTC	CASSLSLYEQYF
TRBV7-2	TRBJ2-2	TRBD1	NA	TGTGCCAGCAGTCCACCGGGACAGGGGTCCGGGGAGCTGTTTTTT	CASSPPGQGSGELFF
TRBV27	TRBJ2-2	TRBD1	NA	TGTGCCAGCCTCAGGACAGGGGGCACCGGGGAGCTGTTTTTT	CASLRTGGTGELFF
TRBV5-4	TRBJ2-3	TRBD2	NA	TGTGCCAGCAGCCCCCACAAGGGACTAGCGGGGGTCCACAGCACAGATACGCAGTATTTT	CASSPHKGLAGVHSTDTQYF
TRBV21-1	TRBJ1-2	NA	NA	TGTGCCAGCAGCATAAGGACAGGCCCTGGCTACACCTTC	CASSIRTGPGYTF
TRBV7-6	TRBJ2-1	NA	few	TGTGCCAGCAGCGCCCCCCGGGGTAGCAATGAGCAGTTCTTC	CASSAPRGSNEQFF
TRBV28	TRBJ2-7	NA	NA	TGTGCCAGCAGCCTTACAGGGCTCTTGAGAGAGCAGTACTTC	CASSLTGLLREQYF
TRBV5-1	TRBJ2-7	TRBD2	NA	TGCGCCAGCAGCCCCAGGATAGCGGGGGGGTCCTACGAGCAGTACTTC	CASSPRIAGGSYEQYF
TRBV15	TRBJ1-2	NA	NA	TGTGCCACCAGCAGAGTATCAGGGGACTATGGCTACACCTTC	CATSRVSGDYGYTF
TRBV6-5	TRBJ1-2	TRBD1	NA	TGTGCCAGCAGTAAAACAGGGACAGTCCTTGGCTACACCTTC	CASSKTGTVLGYTF
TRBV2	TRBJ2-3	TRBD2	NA	TGTGCCAGCAGTCCGTTTCTAGCGGGGAGCACAGATACGCAGTATTTT	CASSPFLAGSTDTQYF
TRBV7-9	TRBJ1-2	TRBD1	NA	TGTGCCAGCAGCCAAGACCCGACAGGGGCGGGCGGCTACACCTTC	CASSQDPTGAGGYTF